Given below is one TCR beta chain in context. The clone's antigen remains unknown. The sample holds no much larger clone one base away, and base qualities are not on file. The sample is drawn from a study of cytotoxic CD8 clonotypes in ibrutinib-treated CLL (dated by TCRdb to the early 2020s). A note on the overall study: The cohort had 11 relapsed/refractory and roughly 15 treatment-naive patients; some 17 were IGHV unmutated. On average, each sample had some 260,000 productive templates and approximately 100,000 productive rearrangements. All remission and progressive disease samples were collected while patients were still receiving ibrutinib. Longitudinal samples were available for about 30% of the 86 trial participants. Cryopreserved peripheral blood mononuclear cells were collected before treatment, at response, and at either disease progression or sustained remission. Responses were partial in roughly 25 patients and complete in 2; after median approximately 67 months follow-up, some 15 stayed in remission and around 12 progressed. Samples at response were collected after a median of about 12 months of treatment, with a range of about 6 to 40 months. The full study reports these points: Sampling times were not matched between patients in sustained remission and patients whose disease was progressing, and lymph node repertoires were not examined. At baseline, clonality was higher than in age-matched healthy donors and showed a strong correlation with circulating CD8+ T-cell counts. Public clonotypes were rare and either shrank or stayed stable during treatment, and the rise in clonality at ibrutinib response reflected expansion of private clonotypes. Clonality rose at ibrutinib response, remained stable during sustained remission, and dropped back toward baseline at progression.

Taken from cysteine to phenylalanine, the CDR3 has 16 residues. Only the CDR3 portion is preserved as DNA: 48 bases, with reading frame beginning at the first base. Per the germline V gene, SNHLY is the CDR1 and FYNNEI is the CDR2. The trim is 0 bases for V and 1 base for J, with a gap of 9 bases between the germline ends. The time point label corresponds to: approximately eleven months on ibrutinib. For TCR beta library preparation, roughly 2 micrograms of genomic DNA were extracted from the cryopreserved PBMCs. Longitudinal blood samples from CLL patients on ibrutinib monotherapy underwent high-throughput TCR beta sequencing. Patients were enrolled in a phase 2 open-label single-center ibrutinib monotherapy trial. The goal of deep resolution MiSeq sequencing was a depth between 1 in 1 million and 1 in 200,000 T cells, and coverage averaged 10x per clonotype. The immunoSEQ hsTCRB Kit was used to generate TCR beta libraries. Under the source paper's analysis protocol: The data were analyzed with ImmunoSEQ Analyzer and ImmunoSEQ Data Assistant, and V, D and J gene assignments followed IMGT definitions. Clonality, with values ranging from 0 to 1, was calculated as one minus the normalized Shannon entropy of productive rearrangement frequencies. Only overrepresented clonotypes making up at least 0.05% of the repertoire of each patient were included in the public clonotype analysis. Approximately 13 age-matched healthy donor repertoires from immuneACCESS served as clonality controls. Here the immuneACCESS table is served through TCRdb, limited to in-frame sequences with V and J called. Missing clones are a known gap in these copies; in checked studies unresolved V genes cover under half, and the rest lacks a known reason. The V and J calls and clone size come from that table; D and trimming were worked out from the DNA. The sample profile shows 15,000 or so clones; about 61% of them were found once. The top ten hold about 25% of the sample.

The rearrangement joined TRBV2 to TRBJ2-2; no D segment can be confidently identified. Specimen: PBMCs, collected after 12 months of ibrutinib treatment. The receptor comes from a human donor with chronic lymphocytic leukemia. The nucleotide sequence reads TGTGCCAGCAGTGAAGCGTTGCGGAAGAACACCGGGGAGCTGTTTTTT. This encodes CASSEALRKNTGELFF.